This T cell receptor beta chain was sequenced for a study of control samples from healthy donors and cancer patients. Sequenced by immunoSEQ multiplex PCR; TCRdb stores in-frame clones only, minus some. Of 100,000 to 120,000 clones listed, approximately 88% were seen once; the top ten hold about 3.9%. The CDR3 spans 12 residues. Germline V lookup: CDR1 MNHEY, CDR2 SVGEGT. V was pared by 5 bases and J by 9 bases, with 11 bases between. A few counts support this clone. The receptor was derived from a woman aged 55-70 years with lung cancer. The rearrangement links TRBV6-2 or TRBV6-3 to TRBJ1-5; the D is unclear. Source material: PBMCs. CDR3 coding DNA: TGTGCCAGCAGTGAGCCCCCATGGCCCCAGCATTTT. Its protein is CASSEPPWPQHF.